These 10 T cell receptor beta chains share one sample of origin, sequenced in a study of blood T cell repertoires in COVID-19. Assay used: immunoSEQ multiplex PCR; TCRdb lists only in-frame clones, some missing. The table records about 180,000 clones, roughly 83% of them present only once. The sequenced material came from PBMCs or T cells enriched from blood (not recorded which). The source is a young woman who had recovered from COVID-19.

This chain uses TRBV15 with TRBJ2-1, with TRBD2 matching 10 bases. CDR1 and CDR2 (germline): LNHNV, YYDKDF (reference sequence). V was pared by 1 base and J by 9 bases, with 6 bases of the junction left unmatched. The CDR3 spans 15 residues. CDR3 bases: TGTGCCACCAGCAGAGCAGCGGGAGGGCCGGGTGAGCAGTTCTTC. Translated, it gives CATSRAAGGPGEQFF.

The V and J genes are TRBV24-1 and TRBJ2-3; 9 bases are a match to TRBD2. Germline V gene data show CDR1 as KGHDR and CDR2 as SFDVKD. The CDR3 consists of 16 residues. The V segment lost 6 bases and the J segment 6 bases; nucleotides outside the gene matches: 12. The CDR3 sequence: CATSSPGREGQDTQYF. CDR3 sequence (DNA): TGTGCCACCAGTAGTCCGGGGCGGGAGGGCCAGGATACGCAGTATTTT.

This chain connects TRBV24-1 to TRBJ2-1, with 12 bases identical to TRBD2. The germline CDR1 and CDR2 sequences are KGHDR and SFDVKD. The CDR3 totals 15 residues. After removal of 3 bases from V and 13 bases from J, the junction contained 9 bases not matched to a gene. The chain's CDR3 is CATSDPSGLAGPQFF. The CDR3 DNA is TGTGCCACCAGTGATCCCTCCGGACTAGCGGGACCCCAGTTCTTC.

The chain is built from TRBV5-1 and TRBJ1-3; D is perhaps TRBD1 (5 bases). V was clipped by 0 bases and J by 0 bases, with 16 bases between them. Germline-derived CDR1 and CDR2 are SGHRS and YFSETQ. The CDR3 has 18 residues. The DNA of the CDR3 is TGCGCCAGCAGCTTGGTCTGGGGACTTCGCGACTCTGGAAACACCATATATTTT. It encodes CASSLVWGLRDSGNTIYF. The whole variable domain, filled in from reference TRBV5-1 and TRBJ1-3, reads KAGVTQTPRYLIKTRGQQVTLSCSPISGHRSVSWYQQTPGQGLQFLFEYFSETQRNKGNFPGRFSGRQFSNSRSEMNVSTLELGDSALYLCASSLVWGLRDSGNTIYFGEGSWLTVV.

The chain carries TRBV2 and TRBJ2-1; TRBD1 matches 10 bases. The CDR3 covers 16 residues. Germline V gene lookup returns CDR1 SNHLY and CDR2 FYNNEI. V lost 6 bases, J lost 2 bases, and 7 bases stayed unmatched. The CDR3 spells CASSPRQGATYNEQFF. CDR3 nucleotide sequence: TGTGCCAGCAGCCCCCGACAGGGGGCGACCTACAATGAGCAGTTCTTC.

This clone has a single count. This CDR3 is CASSPSDSAEAFF. The CDR3 nucleotides read TGTGCCAGTAGCCCCTCCGACAGCGCTGAAGCTTTCTTT. This chain links TRBV19 with TRBJ1-1; possible D gene TRBD1, 5 bases. The CDR3 runs 13 residues. Germline V gene data show CDR1 as LNHDA and CDR2 as SQIVND (reference sequence). V was pared by 6 bases and J by 6 bases, with 14 bases between.

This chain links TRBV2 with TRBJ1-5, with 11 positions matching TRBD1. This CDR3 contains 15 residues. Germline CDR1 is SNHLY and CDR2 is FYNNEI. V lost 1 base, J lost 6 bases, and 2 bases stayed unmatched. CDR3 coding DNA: TGTGCCAGCAGTGAAGGGACAGGGGGCAGTCAGCCCCAGCATTTT. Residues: CASSEGTGGSQPQHF.

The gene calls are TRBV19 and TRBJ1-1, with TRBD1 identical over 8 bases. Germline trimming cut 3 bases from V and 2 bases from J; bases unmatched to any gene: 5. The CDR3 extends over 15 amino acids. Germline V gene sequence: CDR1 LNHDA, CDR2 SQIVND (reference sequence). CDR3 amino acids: CASSMTGDFNTEAFF. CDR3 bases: TGTGCCAGTAGTATGACAGGGGACTTCAACACTGAAGCTTTCTTT.

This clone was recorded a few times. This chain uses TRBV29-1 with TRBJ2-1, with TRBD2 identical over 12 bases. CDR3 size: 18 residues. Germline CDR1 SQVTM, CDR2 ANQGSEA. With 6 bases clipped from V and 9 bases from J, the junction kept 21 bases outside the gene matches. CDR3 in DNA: TGCAGCGTCGATGAGTGGCCTCTGGAGCTAGCGGGGGGGAGTGAGCAGTTCTTC. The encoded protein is CSVDEWPLELAGGSEQFF.

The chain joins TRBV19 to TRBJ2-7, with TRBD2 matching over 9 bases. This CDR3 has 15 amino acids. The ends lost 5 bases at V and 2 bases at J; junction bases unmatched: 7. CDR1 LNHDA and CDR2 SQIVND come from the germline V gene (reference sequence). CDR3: CASSYRASGTYEQYF. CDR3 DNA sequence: TGTGCCAGTAGTTATAGGGCTAGCGGGACCTACGAGCAGTACTTC.